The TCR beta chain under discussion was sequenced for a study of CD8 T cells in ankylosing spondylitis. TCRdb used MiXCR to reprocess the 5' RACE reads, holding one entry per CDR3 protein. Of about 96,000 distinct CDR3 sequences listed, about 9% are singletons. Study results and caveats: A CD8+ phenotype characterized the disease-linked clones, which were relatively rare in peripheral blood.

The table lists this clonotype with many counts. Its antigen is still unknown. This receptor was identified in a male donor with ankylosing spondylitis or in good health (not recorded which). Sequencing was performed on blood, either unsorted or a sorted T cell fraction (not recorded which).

CDR3 in DNA: TGTGCCTGGAGCCTACCCAAGCGTAACTATGGCTACACCTTC. Protein: CAWSLPKRNYGYTF. The chain employs TRBV30 and TRBJ1-2; D is unresolved. V shed 3 bases and J shed 1 base, with 12 bases lying between them. Per germline, CDR1 GTSNPN and CDR2 SVGIG (reference sequence). This CDR3 comprises 14 residues. Combining the CDR3 with reference TRBV30 and TRBJ1-2 gives the whole variable domain SQTIHQWPATLVQPVGSPLSLECTVEGTSNPNLYWYRQAAGRGLQLLFYSVGIGQISSEVPQNLSASRPQDRQFILSSKKLLLSDSGFYLCAWSLPKRNYGYTFGSGTRLTVV.